This T cell receptor beta chain was sequenced during a study of blood T cells in healthy people across ages. The V gene's germline CDR1 is MNHEY and CDR2 SVGAGI. CDR3 length equals 16 residues. V shed 2 bases and J 6 bases; nucleotides not matched to a gene: 10. Study-level findings and limits: It was found that TCR beta diversity correlated strongly with the percentage of naive T cells. PBMC samples, being unsorted, prevented any conclusive comparison of naive and antigen-experienced cells. Per million T cells, TCR beta diversity dropped about linearly as age rose.

Primers used in a second PCR of roughly 7 to 12 cycles were a sample-barcoded 5' primer and a J-beta primer mix. With 12 random nucleotides, a template-switch adaptor tagged each individual cDNA molecule. Each CDR3 protein is one row after TCRdb ran MiXCR on the 5' RACE reads. The sample contains some 1.4 million distinct CDR3 sequences, 42% of which appear only once. With respect to this clonotype: Its antigen is undetermined.

Sequencing input: blood. The V gene is TRBV6-5, the J gene TRBJ1-5; 7 nucleotides match TRBD1. The receptor's source is a woman under 30 in good health. CDR3 residues: CASSYARDSISQPQHF. The CDR3 DNA reads TGTGCCAGCAGTTACGCACGGGACAGTATTTCTCAGCCCCAGCATTTT.